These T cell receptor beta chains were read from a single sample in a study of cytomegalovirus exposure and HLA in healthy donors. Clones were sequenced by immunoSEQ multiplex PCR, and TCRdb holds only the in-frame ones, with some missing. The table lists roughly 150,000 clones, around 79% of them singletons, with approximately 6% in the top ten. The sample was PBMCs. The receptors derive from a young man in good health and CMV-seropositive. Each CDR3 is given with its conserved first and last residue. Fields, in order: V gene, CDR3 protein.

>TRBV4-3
CASSQELHNEQFF
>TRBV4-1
CASSLPSGDREKVGEQYF
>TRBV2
CASRDYRDYGYTF
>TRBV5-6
CASSLEGNTYEQYF
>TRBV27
CASSPAVSNEQFF
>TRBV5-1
CASRGGVSTDTQYF
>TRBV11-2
CASSSLAGGPHEQYF
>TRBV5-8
CASSPTGDYTEAFF
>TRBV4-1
CASSQEGLGEQYF
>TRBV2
CASRTSGSEQYF
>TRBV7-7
CASSLGLADTDTQYF
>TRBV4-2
CASSQTGTVNTGELFF
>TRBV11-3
CASSSRTSGSNEQFF
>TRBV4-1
CASSQGPDSSYEQYF
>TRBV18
CASSPPAGTTEAFF
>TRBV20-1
CSARDKTEAFF
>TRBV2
CASSLGLADTDTQYF
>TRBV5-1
CASSSPARGGSPLHF
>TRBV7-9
CASSLALAGLIQETQYF
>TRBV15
CATSRALRLAGAKDTQYF
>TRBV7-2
CASSLSNSAGGGETQYF
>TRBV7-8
CASSPGLAGYTDTQYF
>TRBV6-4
CASSSGPVNEQFF
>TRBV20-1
CSASSAGELFF
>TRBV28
CASSLGTGYEQYF
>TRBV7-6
CASSPGGLAGSENTGELFF
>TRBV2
CASYEGRVDTQYF
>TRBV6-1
CASTEGAFGNYGYTF
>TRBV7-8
CASSSSGLAGATYLNEQFF
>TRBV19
CASTATSSSYNEQFF
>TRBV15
CATSGRFGTGGPGELFF
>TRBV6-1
CASRGTSGSEQYF
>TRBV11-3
CASSMQGSTGELFF
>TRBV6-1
CASSERDTYYSNQPQHF
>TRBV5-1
CASSLIAASTDTQYF
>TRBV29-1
CSVEQAENTGELFF
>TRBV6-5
CASRGTGAGNQPQHF
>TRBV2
CASSGQIYGYTF
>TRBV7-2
CASSPSPGSEAFF
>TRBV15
CATSRGLSRQGGTEAFF
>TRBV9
CASSVDSGQETQYF